The T cell receptor (beta chain) described here comes from a study of T cells of healthy individuals (dated by TCRdb to between 2017 and 2018). The CDR1 and CDR2 encoded by the germline V gene are MDHEN and SYDVKM. Reading from cysteine to phenylalanine, the CDR3 counts 11 amino acids. The only DNA kept is the CDR3, 33 bases in frame from the first base. Trimming takes 4 bases from V and 11 bases from J, and the germline ends sit 6 bases apart. In its sample, this clonotype was seen many times. It has no known antigen specificity. Per-base quality was not reported, and no clone a single base away is much larger than it. Libraries were made using 5' RACE. For sequencing, an Illumina MiSeq was employed. The raw public data were reprocessed by TCRdb itself: fastp quality trimming at Q25, MiXCR clonotype calling, in-frame beta chains only. Each record represents a unique CDR3 protein, reported with the most common genes and DNA among its rows. This sample lists around 90,000 distinct CDR3 sequences; roughly 5.1% were detected once. The ten largest clonotypes hold roughly 7.1% of the sample.

The chain employs TRBV28 and TRBJ1-6; confidence is insufficient to name the D gene. The clonotype was recovered from a female donor in good health. The CDR3 in this case is CASSSTTPLHF. Read as DNA, the sequence is TGTGCCAGCAGTTCCACCACACCCCTCCACTTT.